This T cell receptor (beta chain) came from a study of cytomegalovirus exposure and HLA in healthy donors. Overall study results and limits: Three chains tied to CMV proved CMV antigen-specific in vitro. Trimming of TCR beta V- and J-genes showed a link, identified in a later analysis, to a missense DCLRE1C variant. Roughly even sequencing depth across donors was the assumption behind the presence/absence analyses.

Use of 60 Vbeta and 13 Jbeta primers characterized the PCR. Authors' data handling: Later reanalysis found 75 million to 100 million unique TCR beta chains, about 10 million of them shared. Sequencing used immunoSEQ multiplex PCR; TCRdb keeps in-frame clones, though not all of them. The DNA was the basis for D and trimming; V, J and clone size are from that table. The sample has 75,000 to 90,000 clones; roughly 75% are singletons. The CDR3 has 15 residues. V lost 0 bases, J lost 2 bases, and 11 bases lay in between. Germline lookup yields CDR1 SGDLS and CDR2 YYNGEE. Comments on this clone: Its antigen is unknown.

The J gene is TRBJ2-5, the V gene TRBV9; TRBD1 might be the D (5 bases). The TCR comes from a man in his sixties in good health and CMV-seronegative. The sequencing sample was made of PBMCs. The CDR3 sequence is CASSVDWGPQETQYF. The CDR3 DNA reads TGTGCCAGCAGCGTAGACTGGGGCCCTCAAGAGACCCAGTACTTC. Variable domain in full (rest from reference TRBV9 and TRBJ2-5): DSGVTQTPKHLITATGQRVTLRCSPRSGDLSVYWYQQSLDQGLQFLIQYYNGEERAKGNILERFSAQQFPDLHSELNLSSLELGDSALYFCASSVDWGPQETQYFGPGTRLLVL.